The present entry profiles one T cell receptor (beta chain) with its context. Germline loops: CDR1 SEHNR, CDR2 FQNEAQ (reference sequence). V lost 5 bases to trimming and J lost 0 bases; unmatched junction nucleotides: 11. There are 17 residues in the CDR3. These data belong to a study of OX40 agonist ivuxolimab in advanced cancers. At the level of the study: Ivuxolimab, an antibody that agonizes OX40 (CD134), was administered to the patients. Patients receiving dose escalation had hepatocellular carcinoma, melanoma, renal cell or head and neck cancer.

The assay was immunoSEQ multiplex PCR, and TCRdb's table has in-frame clones only and misses some. The profile shows around 56,000 clones, over 75% of them singletons. The chain carries TRBV7-9 and TRBJ2-3; TRBD2 aligns across 7 bases. Here the sequenced sample was CD4+ or CD8+ T cells sorted from blood, taken in a trial of the OX40 agonist ivuxolimab. The TCR was taken from an adult with an advanced solid tumor such as melanoma, head and neck, liver or kidney cancer. The CDR3 DNA is TGTGCCAGCAGCACTTGGACTAGGCGGGAGAGCACAGATACGCAGTATTTT. Protein product: CASSTWTRRESTDTQYF. Drawing the rest from reference TRBV7-9 and TRBJ2-3, the complete variable domain is DTGVSQNPRHKITKRGQNVTFRCDPISEHNRLYWYRQTLGQGPEFLTYFQNEAQLEKSRLLSDRFSAERPKGSFSTLEIQRTEQGDSAMYLCASSTWTRRESTDTQYFGPGTRLTVL.